This T cell receptor beta chain is from a study of T cell changes during pregnancy in multiple sclerosis. The assay was immunoSEQ multiplex PCR, and TCRdb's table has in-frame clones only and misses some. The data hold 35,000 to 45,000 clones, with about 88% observed a single time. The sequence came from a female donor with multiple sclerosis, enrolled in a pregnancy study. The material sequenced was CD8+ T cells from peripheral blood mononuclear cells, taken in the first trimester of pregnancy.

CDR3 nucleotides: TGTGCCAGCTCACCGCACCCCCAGTACAATGAGCAGTTCTTC. The encoded protein is CASSPHPQYNEQFF. This chain joins TRBV18 and TRBJ2-1, with D hard to call. Germline-derived CDR1 and CDR2 are KGHSH and LQKENI. The CDR3 runs 14 residues. V lost 3 bases, J lost 4 bases, and 10 bases lay in between.